Below, 13 T cell receptor beta chains from the same sample are listed, as sequenced in a study of early T cells in non-severe SARS-CoV-2 infection. A single record per CDR3 protein comes from TCRdb applying MiXCR to the 5' RACE reads. This table has more than 35,000 distinct CDR3 sequences, approximately 5% appearing once. Sequenced material: whole blood. The receptors originated from an adult who was a healthcare worker with PCR-confirmed SARS-CoV-2 infection or an uninfected control (not recorded which).

This clonotype was observed at least ten times. The chain joins TRBV2 to TRBJ2-7; D not resolved. The CDR3 extends over 14 amino acids. CDR1 and CDR2 (germline): SNHLY, FYNNEI. V lost 6 bases to trimming and J lost 0 bases, with 12 bases between them. The CDR3 is CASRRTASSYEQYF. The CDR3 DNA sequence: TGTGCCAGCAGACGAACGGCGAGCTCCTACGAGCAGTACTTC.

This chain connects TRBV11-2 to TRBJ2-4; 12 bases align to TRBD2. In germline, CDR1 is SGHAT, CDR2 FQNNGV. Trimming cost V 5 bases and J 0 bases; bases outside gene matches: 8. This CDR3 is built from 18 residues. CDR3 bases: TGTGCCAGCAGCCGGACTAGCGGGATGAATCTAGCCAAAAACATTCAGTACTTC. Its translation is CASSRTSGMNLAKNIQYF.

The sample holds many counts of this clonotype. This CDR3 reads CASSYLRTGERGETQYF. CDR3 nucleotide sequence: TGTGCCAGCAGTTACCTCAGGACAGGGGAGAGGGGAGAGACCCAGTACTTC. V gene TRBV6-5 combines with J gene TRBJ2-5; TRBD1 aligns across 9 bases. CDR3 length: 17 amino acids. V lost 2 bases, J lost 4 bases, and 11 bases stayed unmatched. Germline V lookup: CDR1 MNHEY, CDR2 SVGAGI.

This clonotype came up many times. The chain uses TRBV18 and TRBJ2-3; 11 positions agree with TRBD2. The CDR3 has 14 residues. V was pared by 5 bases and J by 6 bases, with 4 bases of the junction left unmatched. The germline gives CDR1 KGHSH, CDR2 LQKENI. CDR3 in DNA: TGTGCCAGCTCAGGGACTAGCGGCAGTGATACGCAGTATTTT. Translated: CASSGTSGSDTQYF.

The sample holds many counts of this clonotype. This chain connects TRBV5-5 to TRBJ1-1; 8 nucleotides line up with TRBD1. The J segment lost 4 bases and the V segment lost 4 bases, leaving 6 bases of the junction unmatched. The CDR3 sequence is 14 residues long. Germline CDR1 reads SGHKS; CDR2 reads YYEKEE (reference sequence). The CDR3 DNA sequence: TGTGCCAGCAGCCCCGACAGGGGAGCCACTGAAGCTTTCTTT. It codes for CASSPDRGATEAFF.

The table lists this clonotype with many counts. The chain joins TRBV29-1 to TRBJ1-1; D remains unclear. Germline values: CDR1 SQVTM, CDR2 ANQGSEA. Trimming took off 4 bases at V and 4 bases at J, with 7 bases between the two ends. This CDR3 contains 11 residues. The CDR3 spells CSVGVITEAFF. The CDR3 DNA follows: TGCAGCGTTGGTGTCATCACTGAAGCTTTCTTT.

This clonotype was counted many times. The genes are TRBV5-1 and TRBJ2-7; possibly TRBD1 for D (5 bases). The germline CDR1 and CDR2 sequences are SGHRS and YFSETQ. V was pared by 0 bases and J by 2 bases, with 12 bases between. The CDR3 runs 15 residues. CDR3 sequence reads: CASSLAHATAYEQYF. As DNA, the CDR3 is TGCGCCAGCAGCTTGGCCCATGCGACAGCCTACGAGCAGTACTTC.

The sample holds many counts of this clonotype. The gene calls are TRBV6-6 and TRBJ1-1, with a weak D call TRBD1 (6 bases). Between the trimmed V and J ends, which lost 2 bases and 5 bases, there was a span of 12 bases. The CDR3 spans 14 residues. CDR1 is MNHNY, CDR2 SVGAGI, per germline (reference sequence). The DNA for the CDR3 is TGTGCCAGCAGTTACAGGGAAAGGGGGACTGAAGCTTTCTTT. It specifies CASSYRERGTEAFF.

As regards this clonotype: This may come from a read error, since a much larger clone is one base off. The gene calls are TRBV18 and TRBJ2-3, with TRBD2 matching 8 bases. There are 12 residues in the CDR3. Germline V gives CDR1 KGHSH, CDR2 LQKENI. J was trimmed by 10 bases and V by 3 bases; bases with no gene match: 3. The CDR3: CASSPGGAAQYF. In DNA form, the CDR3 reads TGTGCCAGCTCACCCGGGGGGGCGGCGCAGTATTTT.

There are many counts of this clonotype. The rearrangement links TRBV30 to TRBJ2-6, with unresolved D. V lost 4 bases and J lost 2, with 12 bases in between. Germline V gene sequence: CDR1 GTSNPN, CDR2 SVGIG (reference sequence). CDR3 size: 15 residues. The CDR3 coding sequence is TGTGCCTGGAACGGTGATCCCACTGGGGCCAACGTCCTGACTTTC. Amino acids: CAWNGDPTGANVLTF. Complete variable domain (other parts from reference TRBV30 and TRBJ2-6): SQTIHQWPATLVQPVGSPLSLECTVEGTSNPNLYWYRQAAGRGLQLLFYSVGIGQISSEVPQNLSASRPQDRQFILSSKKLLLSDSGFYLCAWNGDPTGANVLTFGAGSRLTVL.

This clonotype was recorded a few times. The CDR3 DNA follows: TGTGCCTGGAGTGTCCCGGGGCTAAAGACCCAGTACTTC. Encoded protein: CAWSVPGLKTQYF. V and J are TRBV30 and TRBJ2-5, with D perhaps matching TRBD1 or TRBD2 (5 bases each). V lost 0 bases and J lost 6, with 11 bases in between. Per the germline V gene, CDR1 is GTSNPN and CDR2 is SVGIG (reference sequence). The CDR3 has 13 amino acids.

This clonotype was picked up many times. The chain uses TRBV11-2 and TRBJ2-7, with 7 bases fitting TRBD2. The CDR3 totals 12 residues. Germline loops: CDR1 SGHAT, CDR2 FQNNGV. After removal of 2 bases from V and 9 bases from J, the junction contained 4 bases not matched to a gene. This CDR3 is CASSLQWGGQYF. The CDR3 DNA sequence: TGTGCCAGCAGCTTACAGTGGGGGGGGCAGTACTTC.

This clonotype was seen ten or more times. The genes are TRBV6-1 and TRBJ1-4, with no clear D. Germline V CDR1 and CDR2: MNHNS, SASEGT. This CDR3 has 14 amino acids. V shed 3 bases and J shed 7 bases, with 12 bases lying between them. CDR3 nucleotide sequence: TGTGCCAGCAGTGACCCGAGGGAGACTGAAAAACTGTTTTTT. It is translated as CASSDPRETEKLFF.